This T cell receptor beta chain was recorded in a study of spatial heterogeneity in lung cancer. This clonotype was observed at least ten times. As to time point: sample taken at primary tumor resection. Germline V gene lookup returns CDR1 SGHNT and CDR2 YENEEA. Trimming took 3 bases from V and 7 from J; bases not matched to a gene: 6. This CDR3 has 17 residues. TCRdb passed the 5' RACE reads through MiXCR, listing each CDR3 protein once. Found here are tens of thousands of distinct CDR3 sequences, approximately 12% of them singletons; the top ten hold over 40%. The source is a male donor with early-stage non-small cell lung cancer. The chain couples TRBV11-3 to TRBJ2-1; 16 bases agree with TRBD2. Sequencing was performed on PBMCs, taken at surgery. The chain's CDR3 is CASSLGTSGRANNEQFF. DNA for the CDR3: TGTGCCAGCAGCTTGGGGACTAGCGGGAGGGCCAATAATGAGCAGTTCTTC.